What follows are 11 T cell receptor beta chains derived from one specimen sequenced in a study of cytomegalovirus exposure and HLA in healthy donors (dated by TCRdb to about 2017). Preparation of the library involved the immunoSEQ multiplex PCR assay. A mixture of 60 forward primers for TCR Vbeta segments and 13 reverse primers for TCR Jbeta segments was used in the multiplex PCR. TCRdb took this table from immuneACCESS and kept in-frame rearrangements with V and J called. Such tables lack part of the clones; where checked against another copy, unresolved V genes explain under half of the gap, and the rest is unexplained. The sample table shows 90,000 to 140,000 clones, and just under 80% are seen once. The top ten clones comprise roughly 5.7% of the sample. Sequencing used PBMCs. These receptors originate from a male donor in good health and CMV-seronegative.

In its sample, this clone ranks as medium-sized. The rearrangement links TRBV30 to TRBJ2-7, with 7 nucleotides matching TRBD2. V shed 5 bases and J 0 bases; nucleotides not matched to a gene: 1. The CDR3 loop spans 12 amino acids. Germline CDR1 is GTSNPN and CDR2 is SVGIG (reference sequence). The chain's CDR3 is CAWERDSYEQYF. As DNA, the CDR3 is TGTGCCTGGGAGCGGGACTCCTACGAGCAGTACTTC.

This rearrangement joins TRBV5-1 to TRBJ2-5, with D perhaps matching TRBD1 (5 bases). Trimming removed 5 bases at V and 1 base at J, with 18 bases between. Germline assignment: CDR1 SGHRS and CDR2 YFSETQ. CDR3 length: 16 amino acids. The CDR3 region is CASRPRGVGLQETQYF. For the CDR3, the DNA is TGCGCCAGCAGACCTCGAGGAGTGGGGCTCCAAGAGACCCAGTACTTC.

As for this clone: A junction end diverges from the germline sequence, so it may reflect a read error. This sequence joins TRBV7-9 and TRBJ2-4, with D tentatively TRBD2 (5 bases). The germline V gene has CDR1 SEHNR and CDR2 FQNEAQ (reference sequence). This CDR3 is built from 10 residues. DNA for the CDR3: TGTTCCAGCAGCTTACGGGGTCGGTACTTC. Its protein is CSSSLRGRYF.

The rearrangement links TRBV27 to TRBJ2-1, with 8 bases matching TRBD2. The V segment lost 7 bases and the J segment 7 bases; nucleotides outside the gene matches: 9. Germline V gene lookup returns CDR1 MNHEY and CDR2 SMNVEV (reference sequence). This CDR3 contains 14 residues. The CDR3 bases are TGTGCCAGCATGTGGAGCGGGAGATCAAATGAGCAGTTCTTC. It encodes CASMWSGRSNEQFF.

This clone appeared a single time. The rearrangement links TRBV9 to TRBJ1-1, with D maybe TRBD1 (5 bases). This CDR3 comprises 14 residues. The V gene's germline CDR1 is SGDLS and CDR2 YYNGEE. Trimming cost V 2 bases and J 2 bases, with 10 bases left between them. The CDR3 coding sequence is TGTGCCAGCAGCGTGACAGCCAGTAACACTGAAGCTTTCTTT. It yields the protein CASSVTASNTEAFF.

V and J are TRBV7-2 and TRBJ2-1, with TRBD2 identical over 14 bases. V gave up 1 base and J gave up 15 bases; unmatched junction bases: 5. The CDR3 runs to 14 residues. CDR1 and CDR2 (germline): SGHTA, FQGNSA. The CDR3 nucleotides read TGTGCCAGCAGCTTAGGGGGACTAGCGGGAGACCGGTTCTTC. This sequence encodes CASSLGGLAGDRFF.

CDR3 amino acids: CASSLGGGLTDTQYF. In DNA form, the CDR3 reads TGTGCCAGCAGCTTAGGCGGCGGCCTCACAGATACGCAGTATTTT. The rearrangement joins TRBV13 to TRBJ2-3, with D unclear. Trimming stripped 0 bases from V and 2 bases from J, with 9 bases between. Germline CDR1 and CDR2: PRHDT and FYEKMQ (reference sequence). The CDR3 extends over 15 amino acids.

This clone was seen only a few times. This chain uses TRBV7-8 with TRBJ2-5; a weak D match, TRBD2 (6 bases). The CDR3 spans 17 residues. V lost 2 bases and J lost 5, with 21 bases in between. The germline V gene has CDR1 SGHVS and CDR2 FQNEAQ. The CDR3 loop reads CASSLNGRGSGIETQYF. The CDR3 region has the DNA TGTGCCAGCAGCTTAAACGGGAGAGGATCTGGCATCGAGACCCAGTACTTC. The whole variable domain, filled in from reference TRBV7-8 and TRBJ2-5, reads GAGVSQSPRYKVAKRGQDVALRCDPISGHVSLFWYQQALGQGPEFLTYFQNEAQLDKSGLPSDRFFAERPEGSVSTLKIQRTQQEDSAVYLCASSLNGRGSGIETQYFGPGTRLLVL.

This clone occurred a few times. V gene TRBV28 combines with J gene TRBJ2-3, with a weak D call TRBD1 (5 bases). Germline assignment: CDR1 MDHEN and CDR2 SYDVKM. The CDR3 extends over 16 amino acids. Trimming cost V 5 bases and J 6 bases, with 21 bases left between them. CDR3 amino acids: CASSPGRATFRDTQYF. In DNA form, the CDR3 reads TGTGCCAGCAGTCCAGGGCGTGCAACCTTTCGGGATACGCAGTATTTT. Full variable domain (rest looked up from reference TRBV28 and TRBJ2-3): DVKVTQSSRYLVKRTGEKVFLECVQDMDHENMFWYRQDPGLGLRLIYFSYDVKMKEKGDIPEGYSVSREKKERFSLILESASTNQTSMYLCASSPGRATFRDTQYFGPGTRLTVL.

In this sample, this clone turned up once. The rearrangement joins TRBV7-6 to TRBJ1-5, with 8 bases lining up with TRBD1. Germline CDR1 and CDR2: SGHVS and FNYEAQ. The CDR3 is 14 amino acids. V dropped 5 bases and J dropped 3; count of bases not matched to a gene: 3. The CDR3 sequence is CASSGQGLNQPQHF. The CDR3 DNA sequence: TGTGCCAGCAGCGGACAGGGCCTCAATCAGCCCCAGCATTTT.

The CDR3 is CASSRSNGAFF. The CDR3 DNA is TGTGCCAGCAGTCGTTCCAACGGAGCTTTCTTT. The gene calls are TRBV7-9 and TRBJ1-1; D not resolved. The CDR3 extends over 11 amino acids. V dropped 6 bases and J dropped 10 bases, with 12 bases sitting between them. From germline, CDR1 is SEHNR and CDR2 FQNEAQ (reference sequence).